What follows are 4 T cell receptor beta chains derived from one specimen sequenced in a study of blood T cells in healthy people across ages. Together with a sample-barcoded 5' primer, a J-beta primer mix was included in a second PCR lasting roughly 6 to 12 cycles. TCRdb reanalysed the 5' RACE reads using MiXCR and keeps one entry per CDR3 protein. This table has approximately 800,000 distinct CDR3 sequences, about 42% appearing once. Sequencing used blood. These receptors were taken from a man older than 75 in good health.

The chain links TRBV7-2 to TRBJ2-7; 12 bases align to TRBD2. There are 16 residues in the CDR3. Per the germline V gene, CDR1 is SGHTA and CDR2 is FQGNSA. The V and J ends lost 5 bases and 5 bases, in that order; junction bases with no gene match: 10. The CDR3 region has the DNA TGTGCCAGCAGCATCGTTGCTAGCGGGAGGGCCAACGAGCAGTACTTC. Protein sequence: CASSIVASGRANEQYF.

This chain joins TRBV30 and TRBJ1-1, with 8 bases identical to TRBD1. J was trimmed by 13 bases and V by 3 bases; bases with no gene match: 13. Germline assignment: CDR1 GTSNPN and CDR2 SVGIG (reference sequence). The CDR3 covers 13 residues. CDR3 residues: CAWSPRGRLRGFF. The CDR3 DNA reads TGTGCCTGGAGCCCCAGGGGGCGCCTCCGCGGTTTCTTT.

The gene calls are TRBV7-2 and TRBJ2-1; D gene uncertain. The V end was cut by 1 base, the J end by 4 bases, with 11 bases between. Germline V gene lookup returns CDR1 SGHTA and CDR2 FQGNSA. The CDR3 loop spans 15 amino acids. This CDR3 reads CASSLVGDYYNEQFF. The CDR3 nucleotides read TGTGCCAGCAGCTTAGTTGGGGATTATTACAATGAGCAGTTCTTC.

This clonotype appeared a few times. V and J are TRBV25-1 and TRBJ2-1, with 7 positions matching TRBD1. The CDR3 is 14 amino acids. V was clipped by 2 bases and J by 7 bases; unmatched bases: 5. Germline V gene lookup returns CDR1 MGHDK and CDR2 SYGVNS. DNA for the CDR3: TGTGCCAGCAGTGAACAACAGGGGTGGAATGAGCAGTTCTTC. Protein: CASSEQQGWNEQFF.